These T cell receptor beta chains were read from a single sample in a study of OX40 agonist ivuxolimab in advanced cancers. Clones were sequenced by immunoSEQ multiplex PCR, and TCRdb holds only the in-frame ones, with some missing. The sample contains roughly 52,000 clones, around 77% of which appear only once. The sample here was CD4+ or CD8+ T cells sorted from blood, taken in a trial of the OX40 agonist ivuxolimab. The receptor source for this set is an adult with an advanced solid tumor such as melanoma, head and neck, liver or kidney cancer. The conserved cysteine and the conserved F or W are not part of the CDR3 here. Each record gives: V gene, J gene, CDR3 protein.

>TRBV15|TRBJ2-3
ATWRLGTDTQY
>TRBV27|TRBJ2-3
ASSFSPWQGGKDTQY
>TRBV30|TRBJ2-2
AWSESGGELF
>TRBV28|TRBJ2-5
ASSLSGQGVETQY
>TRBV18|TRBJ1-3
ASSPRTESSGNTIY
>TRBV10-1|TRBJ2-1
ASSDPGTYNEQF
>TRBV18|TRBJ1-1
ASSPRTGGERMDTEAF
>TRBV14|TRBJ2-6
ASSRHGSGANVLT
>TRBV4-1|TRBJ2-2
ASSSPKAEYREELF
>TRBV18|TRBJ1-1
ASSPRKLNTEAF
>TRBV5-1|TRBJ2-1
ASSLNAGAPNEQF
>TRBV18|TRBJ1-3
ASSPPYNSGNTIY
>TRBV7-8|TRBJ2-7
ASSLGVGAYEQY
>TRBV6-5|TRBJ2-4
ASSYRGRAKNIQY
>TRBV7-2|TRBJ1-6
ASSEEGALPLH
>TRBV28|TRBJ2-6
ASSHPGQVSPGANVLT
>TRBV6-6|TRBJ2-5
ASSYRGETQY
>TRBV6-5|TRBJ2-2
ASSPYRDLTGELF
>TRBV19|TRBJ1-2
ASSWTGGVYGYT
>TRBV11-2|TRBJ1-2
ASSTGTGYGYT
>TRBV6-5|TRBJ2-7
ASSYGHEQY
>TRBV10-1|TRBJ2-3
ASSESGIGTDTQY
>TRBV11-3|TRBJ2-7
ASSLAKGGEKPHEQY
>TRBV18|TRBJ1-2
ASSPTAGQGRANYGYT
>TRBV19|TRBJ1-5
ASRTGFNQPQH
>TRBV19|TRBJ1-4
ASSVRPGRNEKLF